The clone carrying this T cell receptor (beta chain) was counted between two and nine times. Antigen: not known. This sample was taken from a study of T cell repertoires in cytomegalovirus infection. Overall study: It can be stated that public TCR beta signatures indicated CMV infection as well as a matching HLA type.

One entry per CDR3 protein results from TCRdb running MiXCR on the reads. The sample contains some 400,000 distinct CDR3 sequences, roughly 31% of which appear only once. The germline CDR1 and CDR2 sequences are LNHDA and SQIVND (reference sequence). The V and J ends lost 5 bases and 0 bases respectively, with 11 bases between them. The length of the CDR3 is 15 residues. Whole-study findings and limits: What dominated the ex vivo response were HLA-C-restricted CMV-specific TCR beta clonotypes. Cumulative frequency (of public TCR beta family members) identified carriers of CMV plus the relevant HLA.

Sequenced input: PBMCs. This chain links TRBV19 with TRBJ1-5; D unclear. The TCR comes from a human donor in good health (CMV status not recorded). Some clones in this sample may be carry-over from other donors' samples. The CDR3 is CASSFGPYSNQPQHF. CDR3 nucleotide sequence: TGTGCCAGTAGTTTTGGCCCATATAGCAATCAGCCCCAGCATTTT.